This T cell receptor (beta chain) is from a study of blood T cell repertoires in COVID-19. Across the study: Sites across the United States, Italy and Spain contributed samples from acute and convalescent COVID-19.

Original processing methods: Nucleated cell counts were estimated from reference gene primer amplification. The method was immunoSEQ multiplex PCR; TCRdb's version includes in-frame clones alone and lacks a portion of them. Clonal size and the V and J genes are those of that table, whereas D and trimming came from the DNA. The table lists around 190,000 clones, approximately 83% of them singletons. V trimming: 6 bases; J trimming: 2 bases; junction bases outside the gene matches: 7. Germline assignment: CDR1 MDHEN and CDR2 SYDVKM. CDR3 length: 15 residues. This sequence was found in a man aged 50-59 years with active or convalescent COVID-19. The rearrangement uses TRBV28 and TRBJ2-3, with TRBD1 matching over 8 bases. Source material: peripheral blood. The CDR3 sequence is CASRQDRGYTDTQYF. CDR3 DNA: TGTGCCAGCAGACAAGACAGGGGATACACAGATACGCAGTATTTT. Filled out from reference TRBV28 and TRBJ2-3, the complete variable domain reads DVKVTQSSRYLVKRTGEKVFLECVQDMDHENMFWYRQDPGLGLRLIYFSYDVKMKEKGDIPEGYSVSREKKERFSLILESASTNQTSMYLCASRQDRGYTDTQYFGPGTRLTVL.